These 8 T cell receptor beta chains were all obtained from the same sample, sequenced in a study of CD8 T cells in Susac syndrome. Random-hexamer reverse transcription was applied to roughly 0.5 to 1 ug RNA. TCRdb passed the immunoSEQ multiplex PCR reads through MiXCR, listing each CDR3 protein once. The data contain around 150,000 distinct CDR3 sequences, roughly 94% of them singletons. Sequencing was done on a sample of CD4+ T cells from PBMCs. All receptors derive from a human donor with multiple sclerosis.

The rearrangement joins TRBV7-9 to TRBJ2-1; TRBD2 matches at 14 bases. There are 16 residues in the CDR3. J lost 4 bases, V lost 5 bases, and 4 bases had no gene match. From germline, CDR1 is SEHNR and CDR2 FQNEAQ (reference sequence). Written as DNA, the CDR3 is TGTGCCAGCAGCCTCTGGACTAGCGGGAGGTACAATGAGCAGTTCTTC. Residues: CASSLWTSGRYNEQFF.

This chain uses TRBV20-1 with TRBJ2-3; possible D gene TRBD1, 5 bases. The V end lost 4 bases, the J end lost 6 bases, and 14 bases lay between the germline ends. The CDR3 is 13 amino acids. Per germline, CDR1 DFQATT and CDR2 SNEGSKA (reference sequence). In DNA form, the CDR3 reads TGCAGTGCTAAGGCCCCATGGGGCGATACGCAGTATTTT. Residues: CSAKAPWGDTQYF.

The CDR3 region is CASSSVLGQYF. The CDR3 DNA sequence: TGTGCCAGCAGTTCCGTCCTAGGGCAGTACTTC. The V and J genes are TRBV6-6 and TRBJ2-7; no clear D. The CDR3 is 11 residues long. Germline assignment: CDR1 MNHNY and CDR2 SVGAGI (reference sequence). Trimming removed 4 bases from V and 9 bases from J, with 10 bases in between.

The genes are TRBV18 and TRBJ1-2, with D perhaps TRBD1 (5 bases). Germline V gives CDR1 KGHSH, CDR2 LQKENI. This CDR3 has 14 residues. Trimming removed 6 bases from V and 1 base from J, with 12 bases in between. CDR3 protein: CASSPTRGNYGYTF. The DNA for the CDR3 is TGTGCCAGCTCTCCCACAAGGGGTAACTATGGCTACACCTTC.

The CDR3 is CASSYLGGSGETQYF. The CDR3 DNA sequence: TGTGCCAGCAGTTATCTGGGCGGGAGTGGGGAGACCCAGTACTTC. V and J are TRBV6-2 or TRBV6-3 and TRBJ2-5; 7 nucleotides agree with TRBD2. This CDR3 comprises 15 residues. The germline gives CDR1 MNHEY, CDR2 SVGEGT. Trimming at V came to 3 bases and at J to 5 bases, leaving 9 bases not matched to a gene.

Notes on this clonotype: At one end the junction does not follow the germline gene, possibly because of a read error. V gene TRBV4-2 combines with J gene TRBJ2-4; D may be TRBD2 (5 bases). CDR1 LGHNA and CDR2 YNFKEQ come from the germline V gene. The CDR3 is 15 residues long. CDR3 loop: CASSQDYQSGNIQYF. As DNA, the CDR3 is TGTGCCAGCAGCCAAGATTATCAGTCGGGGAACATACAGTACTTC.

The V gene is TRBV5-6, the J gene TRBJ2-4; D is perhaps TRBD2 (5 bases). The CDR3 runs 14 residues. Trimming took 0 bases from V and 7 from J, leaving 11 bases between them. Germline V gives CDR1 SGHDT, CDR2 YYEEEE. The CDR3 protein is CASSLVTSGNIQYF. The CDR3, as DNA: TGTGCCAGCAGCTTGGTGACCTCGGGGAACATTCAGTACTTC.

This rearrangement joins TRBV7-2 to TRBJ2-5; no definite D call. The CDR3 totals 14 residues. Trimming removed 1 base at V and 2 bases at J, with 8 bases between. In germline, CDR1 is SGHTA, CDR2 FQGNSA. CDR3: CASSLGARQETQYF. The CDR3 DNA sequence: TGTGCCAGCAGCTTAGGGGCTCGACAAGAGACCCAGTACTTC.